The source of this T cell receptor beta chain is a study of blood T cell repertoires in COVID-19. The wider study: Acute-phase and convalescent COVID-19 samples originated in the United States, Italy and Spain. T cells, B-cell-depleted T cells, or PBMCs supplied cDNA or gDNA.

In germline, CDR1 is SGHRS, CDR2 YFSETQ. Deletions cut 4 bases from V and 0 bases from J, with 18 bases between. This CDR3 region has 17 residues. In the original workflow: Reference gene primer amplification gave nucleated cell count estimates. Using immunoSEQ multiplex PCR, the repertoire was profiled, and TCRdb retains in-frame clones only, with some absent. The V and J calls and clone size are taken from that table; D and trimming were inferred from the DNA. This table has around 270,000 clones, approximately 87% appearing once. The count of this clone is one. The sample comprised peripheral blood. This TCR was recovered from a woman aged 45-65 years with acute or convalescent COVID-19. The V gene is TRBV5-1, the J gene TRBJ2-3; D perhaps matches TRBD1 (6 bases). CDR3 residues: CASSRLGGQSSTDTQYF. For the CDR3, the DNA is TGCGCCAGCAGCCGATTAGGGGGACAAAGTAGCACAGATACGCAGTATTTT.